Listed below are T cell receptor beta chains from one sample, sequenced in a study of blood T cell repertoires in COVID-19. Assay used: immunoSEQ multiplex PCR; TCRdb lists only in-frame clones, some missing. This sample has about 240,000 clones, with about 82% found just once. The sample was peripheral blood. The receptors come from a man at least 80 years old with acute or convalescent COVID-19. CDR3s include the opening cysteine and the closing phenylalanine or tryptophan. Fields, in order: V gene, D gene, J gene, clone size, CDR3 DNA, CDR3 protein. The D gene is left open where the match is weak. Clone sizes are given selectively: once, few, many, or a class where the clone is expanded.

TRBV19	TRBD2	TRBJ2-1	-	TGTGCCAGTAGTGTGGCTAGCGGGGGGTACAATGAGCAGTTCTTC	CASSVASGGYNEQFF
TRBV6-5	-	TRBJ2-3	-	TGTGCCAGCAGTTACGGCAGGAGGGGTGGGGCAGATACGCAGTATTTT	CASSYGRRGGADTQYF
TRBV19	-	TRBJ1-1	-	TGTGCCAGTAGTATCCCCGCAGGATCGAACACTGAAGCTTTCTTT	CASSIPAGSNTEAFF
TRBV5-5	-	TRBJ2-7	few	TGTGCCAGCAGCCCAAGGACAGATTCCTACGAGCAGTACTTC	CASSPRTDSYEQYF
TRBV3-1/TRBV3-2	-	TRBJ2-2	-	TGTGCCAGCAGCCTCGCGGGCGGGGAGCTGTTTTTT	CASSLAGGELFF
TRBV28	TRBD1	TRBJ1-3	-	TGTGCCAGCAGTACCAGACAGGGAAGCTCTGGAAACACCATATATTTT	CASSTRQGSSGNTIYF
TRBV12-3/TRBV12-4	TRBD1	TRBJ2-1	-	TGTGCCAGCAGTTTGGGACAGTTGGGTGAGCAGTTCTTC	CASSLGQLGEQFF
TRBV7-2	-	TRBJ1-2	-	TGTGCCAGCAGCTTTTCAGACTATGGCTACACCTTC	CASSFSDYGYTF
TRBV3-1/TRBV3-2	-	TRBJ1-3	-	TGTGCCAGCAGCCAATCGCCCAGCTCTGGAAACACCATATATTTT	CASSQSPSSGNTIYF
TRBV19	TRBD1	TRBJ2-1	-	TGTGCCAGTAGTATAGAGGGGACAGGTAGTGAGCAGTTCTTC	CASSIEGTGSEQFF
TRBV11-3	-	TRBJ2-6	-	TGTGCCAGCAGCTTAGTCGGAAGGGACTGGTGCTCTGGGGCCAACGTCCTGACTTTC	CASSLVGRDWCSGANVLTF
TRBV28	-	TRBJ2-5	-	TGTGCCAGCAGAACCGGGACTCAAGAGACCCAGTACTTC	CASRTGTQETQYF
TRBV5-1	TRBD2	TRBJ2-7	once	TGCGCCAGCAGCTTGGCCGGGCGGGAGGTTTCCTACGAGCAGTACTTC	CASSLAGREVSYEQYF
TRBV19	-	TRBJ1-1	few	TGTGCCAGTAGTAGGAGGGACGAAGCTTTCTTT	CASSRRDEAFF
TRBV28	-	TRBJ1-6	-	TGTGCCAGCTCGAAAACAGGGAATTCACCCCTCCACTTT	CASSKTGNSPLHF
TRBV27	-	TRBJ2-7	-	TGTGCCACTCTTCCGGGACAACGGAAGTACTTC	CATLPGQRKYF
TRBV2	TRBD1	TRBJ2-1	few	TGTGCCAGCTGGGGACAGGGGTTTGGAAATGAGCAGTTCTTC	CASWGQGFGNEQFF
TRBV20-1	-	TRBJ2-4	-	TGCAGTGCTAGAGGGCCGATCATTCAGTACTTC	CSARGPIIQYF
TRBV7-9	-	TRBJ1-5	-	TGTGCCAGCACCAAGGACATTAGCAATCAGCCCCAGCATTTT	CASTKDISNQPQHF
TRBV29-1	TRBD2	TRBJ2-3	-	TGCAGCACCACGACTAGCGGGAGACCAGATACGCAGTATTTT	CSTTTSGRPDTQYF
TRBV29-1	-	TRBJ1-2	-	TGCAGCGTTGATGTGGGAGCTGGCTACACCTTC	CSVDVGAGYTF
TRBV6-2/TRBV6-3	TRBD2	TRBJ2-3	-	TGTGCCAGCAGTTACTCGACACCCCTAGCGGGGGGGCAGGAAGATACGCAGTATTTT	CASSYSTPLAGGQEDTQYF
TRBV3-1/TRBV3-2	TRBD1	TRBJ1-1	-	TGTGCCAGCAGCTCTACAGGGGGAGCTTTCTTT	CASSSTGGAFF
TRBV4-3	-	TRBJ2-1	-	TGCGCCAGCAGCCAAGATTGGACAAACAATGAGCAGTTCTTC	CASSQDWTNNEQFF
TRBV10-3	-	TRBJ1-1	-	TGTGCCATCAGTGAGCAAGCAGGCCGCATGAACACTGAAGCTTTCTTT	CAISEQAGRMNTEAFF
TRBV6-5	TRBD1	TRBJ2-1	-	TGTGCCAGCAGTTTTGAGGGGGCCTCCTACAATGAGCAGTTCTTC	CASSFEGASYNEQFF
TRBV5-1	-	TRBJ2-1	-	TGCGCCAGCAGCGGAGAGAGTGAGCAGTTCTTC	CASSGESEQFF
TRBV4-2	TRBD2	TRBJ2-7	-	TGTGCCAGCAGCCAAGATTCTAGCGGGTTCTACGAGCAGTACTTC	CASSQDSSGFYEQYF
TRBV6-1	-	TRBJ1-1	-	TGTGCCAGCAGTGAAAATACGGTCTTCACTGAAGCTTTCTTT	CASSENTVFTEAFF
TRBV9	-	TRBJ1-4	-	TGTGCCAGCAGCGTTCAGGGAGGCACTAATGAAAAACTGTTTTTT	CASSVQGGTNEKLFF
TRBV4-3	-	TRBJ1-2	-	TGCGCCAGCAGCCAAGTCTCAGGGCCAGGGGTTGTGAGCGGCTACACCTTC	CASSQVSGPGVVSGYTF
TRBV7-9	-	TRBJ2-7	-	TGTGCCAGCAGCTCAGGCTGGGAGAGCTCCTACGAGCAGTACTTC	CASSSGWESSYEQYF
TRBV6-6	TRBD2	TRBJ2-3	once	TGTGCCACAGGGACTAGCGGGGGGTCCACAGATACGCAGTATTTT	CATGTSGGSTDTQYF
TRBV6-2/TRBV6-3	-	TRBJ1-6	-	TGTGCCAGCAGCACAGGGAATTCACCCCTCCACTTT	CASSTGNSPLHF
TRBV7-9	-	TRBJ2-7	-	TGTGCCAGCAGCGTCGGCCAGGCCAACACCTACGAGCAGTACTTC	CASSVGQANTYEQYF
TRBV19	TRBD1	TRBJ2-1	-	TGTGCCAGTAGTATTGGACAGGGGGCGGTTGAGCAGTTCTTC	CASSIGQGAVEQFF
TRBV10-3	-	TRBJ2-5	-	TGTGCCATCAGCTCCGGGACAAAAGAGACCCAGTACTTC	CAISSGTKETQYF
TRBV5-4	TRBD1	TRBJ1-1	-	TGTGCCAGCAGCTTGGGGACAGGGTCGGTGATCACTGAAGCTTTCTTT	CASSLGTGSVITEAFF
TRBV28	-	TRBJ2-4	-	TGTGCCAGCAGTTTATTCGGACATCTTAAAAACATTCAGTACTTC	CASSLFGHLKNIQYF
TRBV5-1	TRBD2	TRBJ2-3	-	TGCGCCAGCAGCTCGGGGACTAGCGGGAGTGCAGATACGCAGTATTTT	CASSSGTSGSADTQYF
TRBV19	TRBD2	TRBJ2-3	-	TGTGCCAGTAGTCCTTCTAGCGGGAGGGCCCACGATACGCAGTATTTT	CASSPSSGRAHDTQYF
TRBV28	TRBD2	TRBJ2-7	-	TGTGCCAGCAGTCCCGGACTAGCGGGAGCATTTGTAGAGCAGTACTTC	CASSPGLAGAFVEQYF
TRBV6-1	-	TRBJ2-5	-	TGTGCCAGCAGTGATGGGCTTAACTCTCCTCGTAAAGAGACCCAGTACTTC	CASSDGLNSPRKETQYF
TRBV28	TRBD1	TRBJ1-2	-	TGTGCCAGCAGTTCTCAGGGGGTAAACGGCTACACCTTC	CASSSQGVNGYTF
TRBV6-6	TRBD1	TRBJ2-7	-	TGTGCCAGCAGTTACATGACAGGGATCTACGAGCAGTACTTC	CASSYMTGIYEQYF
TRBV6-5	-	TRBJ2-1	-	TGTGCCAGCAGTAGCGGCAGGGGACATGAGCAGTTCTTC	CASSSGRGHEQFF
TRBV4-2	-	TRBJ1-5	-	TGTGCCAGCAGCCAAGCAATCCAGGGAGGAGGCAATCAGCCCCAGCATTTT	CASSQAIQGGGNQPQHF
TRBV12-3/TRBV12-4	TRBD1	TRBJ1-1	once	TGTGCCAGCAGGCCTTCAGGGGGAACTGAAGCTTTCTTT	CASRPSGGTEAFF